One T cell receptor (beta chain) is described in this entry. The antigen is unknown. Primers for the PCR totalled 60 Vbeta and 13 Jbeta. The protocol was immunoSEQ multiplex PCR, while the TCRdb copy is restricted to in-frame clones and leaves out a portion. The sample lists under 200,000 clones; 75% to 85% were seen once. This record comes from a study of cytomegalovirus exposure and HLA in healthy donors. Study findings and constraints: Overall, around 160 TCR beta chains were annotated as cytomegalovirus-associated. Later analysis showed TCR association rates varying by HLA locus, highest for DRB1 and lowest for HLA-C. As a later analysis showed, a missense DCLRE1C variant was linked to trimming of TCR beta V- and J-genes. Reported findings show TCR beta sequences accurately forecast HLA-A and HLA-B alleles in most subjects.

With 5 bases clipped from V and 0 bases from J, the junction kept 7 bases outside the gene matches. This CDR3 contains 16 residues. Looked up from germline, CDR1 is KGHSH and CDR2 is LQKENI. This receptor was obtained from a male donor in good health and CMV-seropositive. Sequencing was performed on PBMCs. V gene TRBV18 combines with J gene TRBJ1-3; TRBD1 matches 7 bases. The CDR3 protein is CASSSPTGVSGNTIYF. In nucleotides, the CDR3 is TGTGCCAGCTCATCTCCCACAGGGGTCTCTGGAAACACCATATATTTT.